This entry lists 3 T cell receptor beta chains sequenced from one sample in a study of cytomegalovirus exposure and HLA in healthy donors. It was with 60 Vbeta and 13 Jbeta primers that the PCR ran. Generated by immunoSEQ multiplex PCR, the TCRdb table keeps only in-frame clones and is missing some. The sample records 100,000 to 150,000 clones, 80% being singletons. What was sequenced was PBMCs. These receptors originate from a man under 40 in good health and CMV-seronegative.

A remark on this clone: The junction differs from germline at one of its ends, possibly a read error. V is TRBV6-5 and J is TRBJ1-2, with D tentatively TRBD1 (6 bases). The CDR3 covers 15 residues. CDR1 and CDR2 (germline): MNHEY, SVGAGI. The CDR3 sequence is CASSKGTRVNYGYPF. CDR3 nucleotide sequence: TGTGCCAGCAGTAAGGGGACACGCGTAAACTATGGCTACCCCTTC.

The chain recombines TRBV11-3 with TRBJ2-3, with 11 bases lining up with TRBD2. CDR1 and CDR2 (germline): SGHNT, YENEEA. CDR3 length: 15 amino acids. V gave up 6 bases and J gave up 5 bases; unmatched junction bases: 7. The CDR3 protein is CASRRGLAGGDTQYF. CDR3 DNA sequence: TGTGCCAGCAGGAGGGGCCTAGCGGGAGGAGATACGCAGTATTTT.

The rearrangement links TRBV4-1 to TRBJ1-2; no clear D gene. The V and J ends lost 0 bases and 8 bases respectively, with 7 bases between them. The CDR3 runs 12 residues. Germline V gene sequence: CDR1 MGHRA, CDR2 YSYEKL. Here the CDR3 DNA reads TGCGCCAGCAGCCAAGATTGGAGCGGCTACACCTTC. Its translation: CASSQDWSGYTF.